One sample yielded the 18 T cell receptor beta chains listed below, sequenced in a study of blood T cell repertoires in COVID-19. Libraries were prepared by immunoSEQ multiplex PCR; TCRdb keeps only in-frame clonotypes and omits some of them. The sample has about 220,000 clones, 80% seen once. Sequences were obtained from peripheral blood. The receptors come from a human donor in a cohort sampled during active COVID-19.

This rearrangement joins TRBV7-8 to TRBJ2-5, with 7 bases that match TRBD1. This CDR3 contains 16 residues. Germline-derived CDR1 and CDR2 are SGHVS and FQNEAQ. V lost 5 bases, J lost 0 bases, and 9 bases stayed unmatched. Here the CDR3 DNA reads TGTGCCAGCAGCCGCCGGACAGGAAAGTACCAAGAGACCCAGTACTTC. Its translation: CASSRRTGKYQETQYF.

The gene calls are TRBV5-8 and TRBJ2-3; D may be TRBD2 (6 bases). V was pared by 0 bases and J by 1 base, with 18 bases between. Germline assignment: CDR1 SGHTS and CDR2 YDEGEE. This CDR3 region has 18 residues. As DNA, the CDR3 is TGTGCCAGCAGCTTGGTCGTTTGGGGCGGCGGGGGCACAGATACGCAGTATTTT. Its protein is CASSLVVWGGGGTDTQYF. Combining the CDR3 with reference TRBV5-8 and TRBJ2-3 gives the whole variable domain EAGVTQSPTHLIKTRGQQATLRCSPISGHTSVYWYQQALGLGLQFLLWYDEGEERNRGNFPPRFSGRQFPNYSSELNVNALELEDSALYLCASSLVVWGGGGTDTQYFGPGTRLTVL.

The J gene is TRBJ1-1, the V gene TRBV2; D perhaps matches TRBD1 (5 bases). The germline gives CDR1 SNHLY, CDR2 FYNNEI. This CDR3 is built from 15 residues. Trimming cost V 0 bases and J 3 bases, with 11 bases left between them. CDR3 sequence reads: CASSEARWGDTEAFF. The CDR3 coding sequence is TGTGCCAGCAGTGAAGCGAGGTGGGGGGACACTGAAGCTTTCTTT.

The rearrangement uses TRBV7-9 and TRBJ1-4, with TRBD1 identical over 7 bases. Germline-derived CDR1 and CDR2 are SEHNR and FQNEAQ (reference sequence). The CDR3 loop spans 15 amino acids. The trim removed 8 bases at V and 4 bases at J, leaving 10 bases unmatched. The CDR3 region has the DNA TGTGCCAGCTCCATTGCCGGGACAGTTAATGAAAAACTGTTTTTT. Translated, it gives CASSIAGTVNEKLFF. The variable domain in full, with the rest retrieved from reference TRBV7-9 and TRBJ1-4, is DTGVSQNPRHKITKRGQNVTFRCDPISEHNRLYWYRQTLGQGPEFLTYFQNEAQLEKSRLLSDRFSAERPKGSFSTLEIQRTEQGDSAMYLCASSIAGTVNEKLFFGSGTQLSVL.

This clone appeared a few times. The CDR3 DNA reads as TGTGCCAGCAGTTTTTGGGCATTCGGGGAGCTGTTTTTT. Amino acids: CASSFWAFGELFF. The chain couples TRBV12-3 or TRBV12-4 to TRBJ2-2; D is unresolved. The CDR3 is made up of 13 amino acids. V was shortened by 3 bases and J by 7 bases, with 9 bases between the two germline ends.

Only a few counts were recorded for this clone. V and J are TRBV6-5 and TRBJ1-1, with unresolved D. Germline V gives CDR1 MNHEY, CDR2 SVGAGI. The CDR3 runs 13 residues. V was trimmed by 5 bases and J by 1 base, leaving 8 bases between them. The CDR3 loop is CASSKTRNTEAFF. The CDR3 DNA is TGTGCCAGCAGTAAGACACGGAACACTGAAGCTTTCTTT.

V is TRBV10-3 and J is TRBJ2-2; D is possibly TRBD1 (6 bases). V lost 4 bases and J lost 7, with 16 bases in between. The CDR3 loop spans 15 amino acids. The germline V gene encodes CDR1 ENHRY and CDR2 SYGVKD. The CDR3 protein is CAISVGGVFGGELFF. CDR3 DNA: TGTGCCATCAGTGTAGGGGGAGTTTTCGGCGGGGAGCTGTTTTTT.

This chain joins TRBV5-5 and TRBJ1-1, with D unclear. Trimming took off 0 bases at V and 5 bases at J, with 14 bases between the two ends. Germline CDR1 and CDR2: SGHKS and YYEKEE (reference sequence). This CDR3 is built from 15 residues. CDR3 sequence: CASSLGLQKMTEAFF. CDR3 nucleotides: TGTGCCAGCAGCTTGGGACTCCAAAAGATGACTGAAGCTTTCTTT.

The V call is TRBV18, the J call TRBJ2-7; TRBD1 might be the D (6 bases). Germline V gene data show CDR1 as KGHSH and CDR2 as LQKENI. V was trimmed by 5 bases and J by 3 bases, leaving 14 bases between them. The CDR3 contains 14 residues. The CDR3 here is CASSSSTGIYEQYF. The CDR3 DNA reads as TGTGCCAGCTCATCTTCCACAGGGATCTACGAGCAGTACTTC. Filled out from reference TRBV18 and TRBJ2-7, the complete variable domain reads NAGVMQNPRHLVRRRGQEARLRCSPMKGHSHVYWYRQLPEEGLKFMVYLQKENIIDESGMPKERFSAEFPKEGPSILRIQQVVRGDSAAYFCASSSSTGIYEQYFGPGTRLTVT.

The chain couples TRBV9 to TRBJ1-2; TRBD1 matches at 11 bases. Trimming removed 1 base from V and 4 bases from J; junction bases left unmatched: 9. In germline, CDR1 is SGDLS, CDR2 YYNGEE. CDR3 length: 17 amino acids. DNA for the CDR3: TGTGCCAGCAGCGTATGGGACAGGGGGACGCCTCCCTATGGCTACACCTTC. Protein sequence: CASSVWDRGTPPYGYTF.

The rearrangement links TRBV5-1 to TRBJ2-5; D remains unclear. Germline assignment: CDR1 SGHRS and CDR2 YFSETQ. The CDR3 has 14 residues. Trimming stripped 0 bases from V and 0 bases from J, with 6 bases between. CDR3 loop: CASSLDSNQETQYF. The CDR3 DNA is TGCGCCAGCAGCTTGGACAGCAACCAAGAGACCCAGTACTTC.

The chain is built from TRBV7-2 and TRBJ2-3; weak D call: TRBD2 (5 bases). V lost 3 bases to trimming and J lost 1 base, with 14 bases between them. The germline gives CDR1 SGHTA, CDR2 FQGNSA. The length of the CDR3 is 16 residues. Here the CDR3 DNA reads TGTGCCAGCAGCTTTTTGGGCGGACTTCGCACAGATACGCAGTATTTT. This gives the protein CASSFLGGLRTDTQYF.

The gene calls are TRBV6-1 and TRBJ1-5; 7 bases are shared with TRBD1. This CDR3 comprises 18 residues. Germline values: CDR1 MNHNS, CDR2 SASEGT. V lost 4 bases to trimming and J lost 7 bases; unmatched junction nucleotides: 19. The CDR3 region has the DNA TGTGCCAGCAGTGTTAGGGAACCCGGGACAGAGGACAACCAGCCCCAGCATTTT. It codes for CASSVREPGTEDNQPQHF.

The chain employs TRBV10-3 and TRBJ1-6; 7 bases map to TRBD1. This CDR3 region has 15 residues. Per germline, CDR1 ENHRY and CDR2 SYGVKD. J lost 9 bases, V lost 5 bases, and 10 bases had no gene match. CDR3 coding DNA: TGTGCCATCAGTAAAGCAGGGGACAGTGGTTCACCCCTCCACTTT. Translated: CAISKAGDSGSPLHF.

The V gene is TRBV29-1, the J gene TRBJ2-5, with D possibly matching TRBD1 (6 bases). Germline CDR1 and CDR2: SQVTM and ANQGSEA. V lost 3 bases to trimming and J lost 4 bases, with 9 bases between them. There are 12 residues in the CDR3. In DNA form, the CDR3 reads TGCAGCGTTGACCTGGACAGAGAGACCCAGTACTTC. Encoded protein: CSVDLDRETQYF.

J is TRBJ2-1 and V is TRBV13, with D possibly matching TRBD1 (6 bases). The CDR3 loop spans 13 amino acids. V gave up 5 bases and J gave up 6 bases, with 11 bases separating them. Germline CDR1 PRHDT, CDR2 FYEKMQ (reference sequence). Written as DNA, the CDR3 is TGTGCCAGCAGCCCCGACAGGAGCAATGAGCAGTTCTTC. This encodes CASSPDRSNEQFF.

The gene calls are TRBV4-3 and TRBJ1-1; the D is unclear. Germline V lookup: CDR1 LGHNA, CDR2 YSLEER. With 0 bases removed from V and 0 bases from J, the gap between germline ends came to 8 bases. The CDR3 covers 15 residues. CDR3 nucleotide sequence: TGCGCCAGCAGCCAAGATTTGGCAGTGAACACTGAAGCTTTCTTT. Amino acids: CASSQDLAVNTEAFF.

This chain links TRBV18 with TRBJ2-2, with 8 positions matching TRBD2. Trimming cost V 0 bases and J 5 bases; bases outside gene matches: 5. The CDR3 sequence is 16 residues long. CDR1 is KGHSH, CDR2 LQKENI, per germline. CDR3 in DNA: TGTGCCAGCTCACCACCACAAGCGGGGGTTACCGGGGAGCTGTTTTTT. This codes for CASSPPQAGVTGELFF. The variable domain in full, completed from reference TRBV18 and TRBJ2-2, reads NAGVMQNPRHLVRRRGQEARLRCSPMKGHSHVYWYRQLPEEGLKFMVYLQKENIIDESGMPKERFSAEFPKEGPSILRIQQVVRGDSAAYFCASSPPQAGVTGELFFGEGSRLTVL.